The 5 T cell receptor beta chains given below trace back to one sample, sequenced in a study of cytomegalovirus exposure and HLA in healthy donors (dated by TCRdb to between 2016 and 2019). Library method: the immunoSEQ multiplex PCR assay. The multiplex PCR relied on a mix of 60 forward primers for TCR Vbeta segments and 13 reverse primers for TCR Jbeta segments. In TCRdb, the immuneACCESS table is reduced to in-frame sequences with V and J assigned. These tables do not hold every clone; where another copy was compared, an unresolved V gene accounts for under half, and the others remain unexplained. For this sample, the table gives some 150,000 clones. The ten largest clones represent approximately 0.72% of the sample. The sequenced sample consisted of PBMCs. Source of these receptors: a woman aged 18-29 years in good health and CMV-seropositive.

V and J are TRBV2 and TRBJ1-2, with TRBD1 identical over 10 bases. V lost 6 bases to trimming and J lost 5 bases; unmatched junction nucleotides: 6. Germline lookup yields CDR1 SNHLY and CDR2 FYNNEI. This CDR3 is built from 14 residues. The CDR3 coding sequence is TGTGCCAGCAGGACCGGGACAGGGGATTATGGCTACACCTTC. This sequence encodes CASRTGTGDYGYTF.

The chain recombines TRBV7-9 with TRBJ2-1; 8 bases map to TRBD2. The CDR3 consists of 15 residues. Per germline, CDR1 SEHNR and CDR2 FQNEAQ (reference sequence). Germline trimming cut 11 bases from V and 9 bases from J; bases unmatched to any gene: 18. In nucleotides, the CDR3 is TGTGCCGTCGGGGGGGCGTCGTCGCGGCTGGGTGAGCAGTTCTTC. Its protein is CAVGGASSRLGEQFF.

This chain links TRBV5-1 with TRBJ1-1, with 11 positions matching TRBD1. CDR3 length: 14 amino acids. The V gene end was trimmed by 4 bases and the J gene end by 5 bases; junction bases not matched to a gene: 4. Germline-derived CDR1 and CDR2 are SGHRS and YFSETQ. CDR3 sequence (DNA): TGCGCCAGCAGCCCAGGACAGGGGGCAACTGAAGCTTTCTTT. Its translation is CASSPGQGATEAFF.

This chain uses TRBV9 with TRBJ1-2; TRBD1 matches at 12 bases. Germline CDR1 reads SGDLS; CDR2 reads YYNGEE. V trimming: 3 bases; J trimming: 4 bases; junction bases outside the gene matches: 10. The CDR3 is 17 residues long. The CDR3 reads CASSAGGTGGASYGYTF. The CDR3, as DNA: TGTGCCAGCAGCGCCGGGGGGACAGGGGGCGCTTCCTATGGCTACACCTTC.

This rearrangement joins TRBV9 to TRBJ2-5; 13 bases align to TRBD2. CDR1 and CDR2 (germline): SGDLS, YYNGEE. This CDR3 is 18 amino acids long. V was clipped by 4 bases and J by 2 bases; unmatched bases: 11. The CDR3 loop reads CASSRNRPGLAGQETQYF. The CDR3 DNA reads as TGTGCCAGCAGCCGGAACCGTCCGGGACTAGCGGGGCAAGAGACCCAGTACTTC.